Below, 2 T cell receptor beta chains from the same sample are listed, as sequenced in a study of CD8+ T cells in alopecia areata. Following RNA extraction, reverse transcription yielded cDNA that acted as the sequencing template. Libraries were prepared by immunoSEQ multiplex PCR; TCRdb keeps only in-frame clonotypes and omits some of them. The sample holds 150,000 to 200,000 clones, under 80% seen once. Noted treatment: oral pan-JAK inhibitor, 5-10 mg twice daily. The sample was CD4+ T cells sorted from blood, taken at week 49, from a patient treated with tofacitinib. The receptors come from a human donor with alopecia areata.

This chain connects TRBV5-5 to TRBJ2-3; D is uncertain. CDR1 SGHKS and CDR2 YYEKEE come from the germline V gene (reference sequence). CDR3 length: 14 amino acids. The ends were cut back, 3 bases at V and 2 bases at J, with 10 bases in the middle. The CDR3 nucleotides are TGTGCCAGCAGCTCGGTCCTTTTCACAGATACGCAGTATTTT. Residues: CASSSVLFTDTQYF.

This clone occurred a few times. The J gene is TRBJ2-7, the V gene TRBV19; D may be TRBD2 (6 bases). Germline V CDR1 and CDR2: LNHDA, SQIVND (reference sequence). Trimming took off 6 bases at V and 6 bases at J, with 18 bases between the two ends. CDR3 size: 14 residues. The CDR3 loop is CASSLPGLLGEQYF. CDR3 bases: TGTGCCAGTAGCTTACCGGGACTCCTAGGCGAGCAGTACTTC.